Each of the 20 T cell receptor beta chains below was sequenced from the same sample in a study of response to subunit inactivated influenza vaccine. TCRdb re-called the RT-PCR reads with MiXCR, one entry per CDR3 protein. The table includes roughly 670,000 distinct CDR3 sequences, about 14% detected once. The source was PBMCs from blood, collected 14 to 15 days before vaccination. These receptors originate from a man in his fifties or sixties who received an inactivated influenza vaccine.

This chain links TRBV18 with TRBJ2-3; 15 nucleotides align to TRBD2. The CDR3 is 16 amino acids. V shed 4 bases, J shed 8 bases, and the junction held 7 bases outside the gene matches. Per germline, CDR1 KGHSH and CDR2 LQKENI. The CDR3 loop reads CASSQPGLAGGRTQYF. The CDR3 DNA sequence: TGTGCCAGCTCACAACCCGGACTAGCGGGAGGGCGTACGCAGTATTTT. Supplemented by reference TRBV18 and TRBJ2-3, the full variable domain reads NAGVMQNPRHLVRRRGQEARLRCSPMKGHSHVYWYRQLPEEGLKFMVYLQKENIIDESGMPKERFSAEFPKEGPSILRIQQVVRGDSAAYFCASSQPGLAGGRTQYFGPGTRLTVL.

Of note for this clonotype: Germline is not matched at one junction end, which may reflect a read error. The gene calls are TRBV2 and TRBJ2-1, with D perhaps matching TRBD1 (7 bases). CDR1 is SNHLY, CDR2 FYNNEI, per germline. This CDR3 comprises 18 residues. CDR3 protein: CASSGGQSDYQTYNKQFF. Here the CDR3 DNA reads TGTGCCAGCAGTGGGGGACAGTCGGACTACCAGACCTACAATAAGCAGTTCTTC.

This clonotype has only a few counts. The gene calls are TRBV28 and TRBJ2-5; no reliable D call. Between the trimmed V and J ends, which lost 1 base and 5 bases, there was a span of 8 bases. The CDR3 consists of 13 residues. The V gene's germline CDR1 is MDHEN and CDR2 SYDVKM. CDR3 loop: CASSLYGDETQYF. Written as DNA, the CDR3 is TGTGCCAGCAGTTTATACGGTGATGAGACCCAGTACTTC.

The J gene is TRBJ1-4, the V gene TRBV4-2, with a possible D match to TRBD1 (5 bases). Germline CDR1 LGHNA, CDR2 YNFKEQ. Trimming took 0 bases from V and 3 from J, leaving 8 bases between them. This CDR3 has 15 amino acids. CDR3 in amino acids: CASSQEGDANEKLFF. CDR3 bases: TGTGCCAGCAGCCAAGAGGGGGATGCTAATGAAAAACTGTTTTTT.

This clonotype turned up a few times. The chain carries TRBV7-9 and TRBJ2-1; the D gene is possibly TRBD1 (5 bases). The germline V gene has CDR1 SEHNR and CDR2 FQNEAQ (reference sequence). The ends were cut back, 2 bases at V and 12 bases at J, with 11 bases in the middle. This CDR3 has 12 residues. CDR3 DNA: TGTGCCAGCAGCTTAAGGGGATTAAGGCAGTTCTTC. It codes for CASSLRGLRQFF. Full variable domain (missing parts from reference TRBV7-9 and TRBJ2-1): DTGVSQNPRHKITKRGQNVTFRCDPISEHNRLYWYRQTLGQGPEFLTYFQNEAQLEKSRLLSDRFSAERPKGSFSTLEIQRTEQGDSAMYLCASSLRGLRQFFGPGTRLTVL.

The rearrangement links TRBV15 to TRBJ1-1; D is unclear. Per the germline V gene, CDR1 is LNHNV and CDR2 is YYDKDF (reference sequence). CDR3 length: 15 amino acids. V gave up 0 bases and J gave up 1 base, with 9 bases separating them. Here the CDR3 DNA reads TGTGCCACCAGCAGAGATTTAGCGGGGAACACTGAAGCTTTCTTT. Its protein product is CATSRDLAGNTEAFF.

The CDR3 region has the DNA TGTGCCAGCAGCGACGGTGGGGGGTCGGTACCCTACGAGCAGTACTTC. Its protein product is CASSDGGGSVPYEQYF. The chain is built from TRBV3-1 and TRBJ2-7, with D maybe TRBD2 (6 bases). V was clipped by 5 bases and J by 2 bases, with 19 bases between them. Germline V lookup: CDR1 LGHDT, CDR2 YNNKEL (reference sequence). This CDR3 region has 16 residues.

The gene calls are TRBV18 and TRBJ2-7; perhaps TRBD2 as D (5 bases). The CDR3 runs to 14 residues. Trimming took 2 bases from V and 6 from J, leaving 14 bases between them. Germline-derived CDR1 and CDR2 are KGHSH and LQKENI. The CDR3 DNA sequence: TGTGCCAGCTCACCATCGGGGATTCGGGGCGAGCAGTACTTC. Translation: CASSPSGIRGEQYF.

The rearrangement joins TRBV24-1 to TRBJ2-1, with D possibly being TRBD2 (6 bases). Trimming removed 3 bases from V and 0 bases from J, with 11 bases in between. Germline V gives CDR1 KGHDR, CDR2 SFDVKD. The CDR3 is made up of 16 amino acids. The CDR3 loop reads CATSDLAGSSYNEQFF. CDR3 sequence (DNA): TGTGCCACCAGTGATCTGGCGGGGAGCTCCTACAATGAGCAGTTCTTC.

The genes are TRBV4-1 and TRBJ2-1; 13 positions agree with TRBD2. This CDR3 comprises 18 residues. Germline assignment: CDR1 MGHRA and CDR2 YSYEKL. The junction had 7 bases not matched to a gene; V was cut back by 1 base and J by 4 bases. The CDR3, as DNA: TGCGCCAGCAGCCAAGTCACTAGCGGGGGGGAACTGTACAATGAGCAGTTCTTC. Amino acids: CASSQVTSGGELYNEQFF.

This clonotype has only a few counts. V usage is TRBV7-8 and J usage is TRBJ2-1; TRBD1 might be the D (5 bases). V lost 6 bases and J 7 bases, leaving 16 bases between the germline ends. There are 14 residues in the CDR3. Germline V CDR1 and CDR2: SGHVS, FQNEAQ. The CDR3 region is CASRAGQASNEQFF. The CDR3 DNA is TGTGCCAGCAGGGCAGGGCAGGCTTCAAATGAGCAGTTCTTC.

The chain uses TRBV12-3 or TRBV12-4 and TRBJ2-7; weak D call: TRBD2 (6 bases). Trimming cost V 5 bases and J 7 bases, with 18 bases left between them. The CDR3 has 14 amino acids. Here the CDR3 DNA reads TGTGCCAGCAGTATCTATAGCGGAGGGATTGAGCAGTACTTC. It translates to CASSIYSGGIEQYF.

V usage is TRBV29-1 and J usage is TRBJ2-1, with 10 nucleotides matching TRBD1. The germline gives CDR1 SQVTM, CDR2 ANQGSEA. V lost 7 bases to trimming and J lost 5 bases; unmatched junction nucleotides: 5. The CDR3 has 13 amino acids. The CDR3 DNA is TGCAGCGCGCCGGGACAGGGGAACAATGAGCAGTTCTTC. The encoded protein is CSAPGQGNNEQFF.

The rearrangement uses TRBV21-1 and TRBJ2-7; TRBD2 is the table's D call, not checked against the DNA. TRBV21-1 is given as a pseudogene. The CDR3 has 15 residues. The CDR3 here is CASSPRERGAYEQYF. Written as DNA, the CDR3 is TGTGCCAGCAGCCCTCGAGAGCGGGGAGCCTACGAGCAGTACTTC.

V and J are TRBV6-2 or TRBV6-3 and TRBJ2-5; perhaps TRBD1 as D (5 bases). Trimming shortened V by 0 bases and J by 2 bases, and 10 bases separated the two germline ends. The CDR3 is 15 amino acids. Germline values: CDR1 MNHEY, CDR2 SVGEGT. CDR3 amino acids: CASSYSMTVQETQYF. In DNA form, the CDR3 reads TGTGCCAGCAGTTACTCGATGACAGTTCAAGAGACCCAGTACTTC.

The chain is built from TRBV7-9 and TRBJ2-3; TRBD2 aligns across 12 bases. The CDR3 has 16 residues. Looked up from germline, CDR1 is SEHNR and CDR2 is FQNEAQ (reference sequence). V shed 6 bases and J 4 bases; nucleotides not matched to a gene: 8. CDR3 nucleotides: TGTGCCAGCAGTCCGAGACTAGCGGGAGTTCCAGATACGCAGTATTTT. This codes for CASSPRLAGVPDTQYF.

The chain joins TRBV7-9 to TRBJ2-7; 8 positions match TRBD1. CDR3 length: 15 residues. Germline-derived CDR1 and CDR2 are SEHNR and FQNEAQ (reference sequence). Trimming at V came to 1 base and at J to 2 bases, leaving 4 bases not matched to a gene. This CDR3 is CASSLVRDRPYEQYF. The CDR3, as DNA: TGTGCCAGCAGCTTAGTGCGGGACAGGCCCTACGAGCAGTACTTC.

This chain links TRBV25-1 with TRBJ2-3; tentatively, D is TRBD1 or TRBD2 (5 bases each). The CDR3 loop spans 16 amino acids. Looked up from germline, CDR1 is MGHDK and CDR2 is SYGVNS. The V end lost 3 bases, the J end lost 3 bases, and 16 bases lay between the germline ends. CDR3 sequence: CASSDPGTARTDTQYF. The CDR3 DNA reads TGTGCCAGCAGTGATCCTGGGACGGCCCGGACAGATACGCAGTATTTT.

V is TRBV20-1 and J is TRBJ2-5, with TRBD1 as a possible D gene (6 bases). V lost 3 bases to trimming and J lost 5 bases, with 16 bases between them. The CDR3 has 14 amino acids. Germline lookup yields CDR1 DFQATT and CDR2 SNEGSKA (reference sequence). In DNA, the CDR3 is TGCAGTGCTAGCCCACAGGGCGTTAAGGAGACCCAGTACTTC. Translating gives CSASPQGVKETQYF.

The chain has TRBV9 and TRBJ2-1, with 12 bases matching TRBD2. Germline assignment: CDR1 SGDLS and CDR2 YYNGEE. The CDR3 is 15 residues long. With 0 bases clipped from V and 10 bases from J, the junction kept 5 bases outside the gene matches. The CDR3 DNA reads as TGTGCCAGCAGCGTAGAAACTAGCGGGAGGTTAGAGCAGTTCTTC. This gives the protein CASSVETSGRLEQFF.